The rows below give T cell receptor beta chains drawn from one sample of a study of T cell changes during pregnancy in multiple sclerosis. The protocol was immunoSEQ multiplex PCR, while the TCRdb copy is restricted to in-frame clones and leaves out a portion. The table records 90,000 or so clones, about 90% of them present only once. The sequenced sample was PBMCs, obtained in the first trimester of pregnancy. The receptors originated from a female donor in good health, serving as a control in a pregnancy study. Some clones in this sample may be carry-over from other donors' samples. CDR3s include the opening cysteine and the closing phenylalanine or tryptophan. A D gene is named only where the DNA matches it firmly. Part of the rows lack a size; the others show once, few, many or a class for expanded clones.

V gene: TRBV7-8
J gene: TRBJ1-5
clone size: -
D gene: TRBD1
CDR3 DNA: TGTGCCAGCAGCTTACTACGGGACAGGGTCAATCAGCCCCAGCATTTT
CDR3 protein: CASSLLRDRVNQPQHF

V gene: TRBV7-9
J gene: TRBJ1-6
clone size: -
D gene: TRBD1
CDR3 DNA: TGTGCCACCAATTTACAGGGGAATGTGCGGTCACCCCTCCACTTT
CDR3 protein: CATNLQGNVRSPLHF

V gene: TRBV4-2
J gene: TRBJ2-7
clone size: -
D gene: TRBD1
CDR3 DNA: TGTGCCAGCAGCCAAGGGCAGGGGGACACCTACGAGCAGTACTTC
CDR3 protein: CASSQGQGDTYEQYF

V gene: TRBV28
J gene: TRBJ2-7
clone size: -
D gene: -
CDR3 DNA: TGTGCCAGCAGTTTACCAGGTCCCAGCTCCTACGAGCAGTACTTC
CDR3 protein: CASSLPGPSSYEQYF

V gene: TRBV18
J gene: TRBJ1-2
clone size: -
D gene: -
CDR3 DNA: TGTGCCAGCTCACCCGAGTGGGGGGTCTATGGCTACACCTTC
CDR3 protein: CASSPEWGVYGYTF

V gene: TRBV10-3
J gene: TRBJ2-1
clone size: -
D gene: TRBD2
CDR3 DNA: TGTGCCATCAGTGGGGAGGGGACGGCCTACAATGAGCAGTTCTTC
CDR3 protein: CAISGEGTAYNEQFF

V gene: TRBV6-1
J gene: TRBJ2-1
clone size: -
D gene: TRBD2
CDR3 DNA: TGTGCCAGCAGTGAAGCGAGACCCTATAGCGGGGTCGACCCCCTGGACGCCAATGAGCAGTTCTTC
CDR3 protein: CASSEARPYSGVDPLDANEQFF

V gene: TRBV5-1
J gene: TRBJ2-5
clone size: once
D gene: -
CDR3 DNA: TGCGCCAGCAGCTTGGGCGTAATGCGGAAAACGCAAGAGACCCAGTACTTC
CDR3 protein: CASSLGVMRKTQETQYF

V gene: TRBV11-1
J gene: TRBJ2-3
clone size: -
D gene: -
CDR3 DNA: TGTGCCAGCAGCTTTAAGAGGGCCGGCACAGATACGCAGTATTTT
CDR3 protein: CASSFKRAGTDTQYF

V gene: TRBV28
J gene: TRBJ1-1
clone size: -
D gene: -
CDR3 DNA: TGTGCCAGCAGGGGACTTGAAGCTTTCTTT
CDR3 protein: CASRGLEAFF

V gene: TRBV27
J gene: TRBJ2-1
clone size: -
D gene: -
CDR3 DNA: TGTGCCAGCAGTCCCCTAATAGCTGACTACAATGAGCAGTTCTTC
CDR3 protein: CASSPLIADYNEQFF

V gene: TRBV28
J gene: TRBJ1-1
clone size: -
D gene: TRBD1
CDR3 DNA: TGTGCCAGCACACCATCCGGGACAGGGTCCACTGAAGCTTTCTTT
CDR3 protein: CASTPSGTGSTEAFF

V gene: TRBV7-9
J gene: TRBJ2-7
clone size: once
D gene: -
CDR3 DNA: TGTGCCAGCAGCTCCCCGGGAAATAGCTACGAGCAGTACTTC
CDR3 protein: CASSSPGNSYEQYF

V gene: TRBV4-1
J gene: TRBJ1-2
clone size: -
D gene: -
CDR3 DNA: TGCGCCAGCAGCCACGCAGGGGATAACTATGGCTACACCTTC
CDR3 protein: CASSHAGDNYGYTF

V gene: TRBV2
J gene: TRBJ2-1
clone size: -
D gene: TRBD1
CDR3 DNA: TGTGCCAGCGTACAGGGGGTCCGCAATGAGCAGTTCTTC
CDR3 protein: CASVQGVRNEQFF

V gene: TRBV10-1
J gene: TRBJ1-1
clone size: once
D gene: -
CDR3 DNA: TGCGCCAGCAGTGAAGCAGGGGCTCTAGGGACTGAAGCTTTCTTT
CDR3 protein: CASSEAGALGTEAFF

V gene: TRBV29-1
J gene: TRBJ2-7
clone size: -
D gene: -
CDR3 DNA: TGCAGCGTGAGGACAGAGGCCTACGAGCAGTACTTC
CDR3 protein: CSVRTEAYEQYF

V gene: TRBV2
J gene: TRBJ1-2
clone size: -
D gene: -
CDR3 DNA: TGTGCCAGCAGTGAAAAATGGTCGTTTAAAGCCAACTATGGCTACACCTTC
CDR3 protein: CASSEKWSFKANYGYTF

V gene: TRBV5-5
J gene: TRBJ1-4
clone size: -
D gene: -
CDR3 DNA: TGTGCCAGCAGCTTGCCCCAGGGGCCTAATGAAAAACTGTTTTTT
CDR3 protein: CASSLPQGPNEKLFF

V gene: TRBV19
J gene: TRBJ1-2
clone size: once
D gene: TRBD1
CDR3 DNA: TGTGCCATTCGCGGCCCGGGGGGTCGGACAGGGGCCTCAGCTAACTATGGCTACACCTTC
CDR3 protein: CAIRGPGGRTGASANYGYTF

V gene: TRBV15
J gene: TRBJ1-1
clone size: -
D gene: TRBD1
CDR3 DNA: TGTGCCACCAGCAGAGATGAGTGGACAGGGGATACTGAAGCTTTCTTT
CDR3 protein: CATSRDEWTGDTEAFF

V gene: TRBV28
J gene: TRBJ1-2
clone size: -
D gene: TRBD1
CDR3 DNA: TGTGCCAGCAGTTTGTCAGGGGGCCAGAACTATGGCTACACCTTC
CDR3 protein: CASSLSGGQNYGYTF

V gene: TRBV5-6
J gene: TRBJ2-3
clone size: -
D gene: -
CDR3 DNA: TGTGCCAGCAGCTTGGACAGTTTTAGCACAGATACGCAGTATTTT
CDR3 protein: CASSLDSFSTDTQYF

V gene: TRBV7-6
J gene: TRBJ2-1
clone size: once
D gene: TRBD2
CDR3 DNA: TGTGCCAGCAGCTTAGTACCCCTTACTAGCGGGGGGGCCGTCTCCTACAATGAGCAGTTCTTC
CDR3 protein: CASSLVPLTSGGAVSYNEQFF

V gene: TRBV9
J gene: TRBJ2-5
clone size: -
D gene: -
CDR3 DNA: TGTGCCAGCAGCGTGTCTCAAGAGACCCAGTACTTC
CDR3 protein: CASSVSQETQYF

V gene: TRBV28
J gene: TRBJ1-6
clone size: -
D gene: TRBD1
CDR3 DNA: TGTGCCAGCAGCCCTCAATTTCAGGACAGGGAGAATTCACCCCTCCACTTT
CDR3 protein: CASSPQFQDRENSPLHF

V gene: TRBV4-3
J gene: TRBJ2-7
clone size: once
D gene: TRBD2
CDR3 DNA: TGCGCCAGCAGCCAAGTTGTTAGCGGGAGGTCCTCCTACGAGCAGTACTTC
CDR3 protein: CASSQVVSGRSSYEQYF